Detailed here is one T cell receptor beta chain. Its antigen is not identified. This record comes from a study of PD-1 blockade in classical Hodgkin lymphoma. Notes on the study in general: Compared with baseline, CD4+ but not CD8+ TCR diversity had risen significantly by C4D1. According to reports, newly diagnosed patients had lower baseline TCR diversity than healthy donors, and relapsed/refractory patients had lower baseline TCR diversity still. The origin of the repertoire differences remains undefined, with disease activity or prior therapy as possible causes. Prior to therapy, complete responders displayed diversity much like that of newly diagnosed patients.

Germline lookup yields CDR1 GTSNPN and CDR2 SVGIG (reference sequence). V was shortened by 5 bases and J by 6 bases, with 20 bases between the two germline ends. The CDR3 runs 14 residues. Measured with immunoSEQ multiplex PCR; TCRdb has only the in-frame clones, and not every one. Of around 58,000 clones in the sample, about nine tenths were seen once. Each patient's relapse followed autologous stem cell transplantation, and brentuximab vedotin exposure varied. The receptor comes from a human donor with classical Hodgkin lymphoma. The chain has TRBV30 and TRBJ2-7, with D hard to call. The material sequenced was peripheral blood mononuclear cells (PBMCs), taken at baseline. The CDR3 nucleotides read TGTGCCTGGGCCTCCCCGGCCGGACGATCCGAGCAGTACTTC. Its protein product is CAWASPAGRSEQYF.